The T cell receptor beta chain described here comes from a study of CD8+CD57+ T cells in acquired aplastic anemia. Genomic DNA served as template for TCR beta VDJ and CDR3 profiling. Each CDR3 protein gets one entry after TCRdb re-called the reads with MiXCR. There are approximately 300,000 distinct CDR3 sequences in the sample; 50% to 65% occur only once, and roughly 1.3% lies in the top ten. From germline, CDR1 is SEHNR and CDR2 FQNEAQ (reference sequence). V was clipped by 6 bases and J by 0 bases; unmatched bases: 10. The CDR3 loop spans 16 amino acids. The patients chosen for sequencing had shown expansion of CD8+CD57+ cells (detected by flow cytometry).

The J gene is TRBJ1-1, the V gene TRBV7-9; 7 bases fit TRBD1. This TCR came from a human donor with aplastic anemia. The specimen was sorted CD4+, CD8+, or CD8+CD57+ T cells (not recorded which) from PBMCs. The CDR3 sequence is CASRRTGLVMNTEAFF. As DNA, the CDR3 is TGTGCCAGCAGAAGGACAGGACTTGTAATGAACACTGAAGCTTTCTTT.